This T cell receptor beta chain is drawn from a study of shared clonotypes between healthy human individuals. CDR1 SGHNT and CDR2 YENEEA come from the germline V gene. This CDR3 has 15 amino acids. V lost 5 bases to trimming and J lost 2 bases; unmatched junction nucleotides: 7. Assay: immunoSEQ multiplex PCR; the TCRdb copy retains only in-frame clones and omits some. The sample has approximately 330,000 clones, more than 60% seen once; the top ten hold more than 9%. This clone was seen many times. The sample comprised memory CD4+ T cells sorted from blood. Subset described: CD45RA-negative fraction. The V call is TRBV11-3, the J call TRBJ2-5, with TRBD1 matching 8 bases. The receptor was isolated from a man aged 25-40 years in good health. The CDR3 loop reads CASSARTGTQETQYF. The CDR3 bases are TGTGCCAGCAGCGCCCGGACAGGGACTCAAGAGACCCAGTACTTC. The whole variable domain, filled in from reference TRBV11-3 and TRBJ2-5, reads EAGVVQSPRYKIIEKKQPVAFWCNPISGHNTLYWYLQNLGQGPELLIRYENEEAVDDSQLPKDRFSAERLKGVDSTLKIQPAELGDSAVYLCASSARTGTQETQYFGPGTRLLVL.